Described below is a single TCR beta chain sequence and its context. Its antigen remains unknown. The table came from immunoSEQ multiplex PCR; TCRdb's copy has only in-frame clones and leaves some out. The table shows over 60,000 clones, with nearly 96% occurring only once. CDR1 MNHNY and CDR2 SVGAGI come from the germline V gene (reference sequence). With 5 bases clipped from V and 7 bases from J, the junction kept 14 bases outside the gene matches. The CDR3 extends over 16 amino acids. This entry comes from a study of cytomegalovirus exposure and HLA in healthy donors. Study-level information: The platform used for the approximately 120 validation repertoires matched that of the roughly 670 first-cohort repertoires, a later analysis reported. Regarding the study as a whole: The CMV antigen specificity of a few CMV-associated chains was confirmed through in vitro analysis. Subsequent analysis showed first-cohort TCR clusters tending to co-occur in more than 90 validation repertoires.

The sequencing input was PBMCs. The receptor comes from a woman younger than 35 in good health and CMV-seropositive. This sequence joins TRBV6-6 and TRBJ2-7; 10 nucleotides agree with TRBD1. CDR3 region: CASSTRQGAILMEQYF. As DNA, the CDR3 is TGTGCCAGCAGTACCCGACAGGGGGCGATACTCATGGAGCAGTACTTC.